The clone carrying this T cell receptor beta chain was found a few times. The record originates from a study of blood T cell repertoires in COVID-19. Study overall: Whether acute or convalescent, the COVID-19 samples came from the United States, Italy and Spain.

Some clones are missing from TCRdb's copy, which holds only in-frame ones; the method was immunoSEQ multiplex PCR. The table has under 250,000 clones, 80% to 95% seen once. Unmatched junction bases numbered 10, after V lost 5 bases and J lost 0 bases. This CDR3 is 16 amino acids long. CDR1 and CDR2 from the germline V gene are LNHNV and YYDKDF (reference sequence). This TCR came from a man in his sixties with COVID-19, enrolled during active disease. The V gene is TRBV15, the J gene TRBJ2-7; 7 bases line up with TRBD1. Specimen: peripheral blood. The CDR3: CATSDSLGGLSYEQYF. The CDR3 nucleotides read TGTGCCACCAGCGACTCTTTAGGGGGCCTCTCCTACGAGCAGTACTTC.